Shown below are 32 T cell receptor beta chains from a single sample sequenced in a study of PD-1 blockade in classical Hodgkin lymphoma. Here immunoSEQ multiplex PCR was the method, and the copy in TCRdb shows in-frame clones only, minus some. The table has more than 20,000 clones, 72% seen once. The time point was: cycle 4 day 1 (C4D1), after five to seven weeks of nivolumab. Every single patient, without exception, relapsed after autologous stem cell transplantation, and brentuximab vedotin exposure varied. Starting with thawed PBMCs, CD4+ T cells were purified by magnetic negative selection. The material was CD4+ T cells from blood, obtained before the fourth cycle of nivolumab. The source is a human donor with classical Hodgkin lymphoma.

The chain uses TRBV6-1 and TRBJ2-3; D unclear. In germline, CDR1 is MNHNS, CDR2 SASEGT. V dropped 2 bases and J dropped 12 bases, with 21 bases sitting between them. This CDR3 spans 15 amino acids. The CDR3 is CASSESRRTFGTQYF. CDR3 sequence (DNA): TGTGCCAGCAGTGAATCCAGGCGTACGTTCGGTACACAGTATTTT.

A single count supports this clone. The rearrangement links TRBV7-2 to TRBJ2-7; D may match TRBD1 or TRBD2 (5 bases each). Germline V CDR1 and CDR2: SGHTA, FQGNSA. The CDR3 spans 15 residues. Trimming took off 0 bases at V and 3 bases at J, with 12 bases between the two ends. The CDR3 DNA follows: TGTGCCAGCAGCTTAGCGAGAACTAGGGGCTACGAGCAGTACTTC. The encoded protein is CASSLARTRGYEQYF.

The chain carries TRBV6-5 and TRBJ2-3; TRBD2 might be the D (8 bases). CDR3 length: 15 residues. Looked up from germline, CDR1 is MNHEY and CDR2 is SVGAGI. The V and J ends lost 4 bases and 6 bases respectively, with 17 bases between them. Here the CDR3 DNA reads TGTGCCAGCAGTTTCCTCGGGAGGGGGCTGGATACGCAGTATTTT. It specifies CASSFLGRGLDTQYF.

This clone was seen more than once but under ten times. This chain connects TRBV28 to TRBJ2-1; D is undetermined. Germline V lookup: CDR1 MDHEN, CDR2 SYDVKM. Trimming took off 2 bases at V and 4 bases at J, with 3 bases between the two ends. The CDR3 extends over 12 amino acids. For the CDR3, the DNA is TGTGCCAGCAGTTTACGGTACAATGAGCAGTTCTTC. Protein: CASSLRYNEQFF.

This clone was observed once. The chain combines TRBV6-5 with TRBJ1-6; D is uncertain. V lost 7 bases, J lost 7 bases, and 17 bases lay in between. Germline lookup yields CDR1 MNHEY and CDR2 SVGAGI. The CDR3 is 15 residues long. The CDR3 reads CASTRIGDRNSPLHF. The CDR3 DNA sequence: TGTGCCAGCACCCGCATCGGGGATAGAAATTCACCCCTCCACTTT.

The chain is built from TRBV4-3 and TRBJ2-3; 8 nucleotides line up with TRBD2. CDR3 size: 16 residues. V lost 1 base to trimming and J lost 6 bases; unmatched junction nucleotides: 9. Germline V CDR1 and CDR2: LGHNA, YSLEER. CDR3 sequence reads: CASSQGQRGIGDTQYF. The CDR3 nucleotides are TGCGCCAGCAGCCAAGGTCAGCGGGGGATTGGGGATACGCAGTATTTT.

This clone was seen more than once but under ten times. DNA for the CDR3: TGTGCCTGGAGTGTACCGTACAGAGGTAATTCACCCCTCCACTTT. Its protein is CAWSVPYRGNSPLHF. The chain is built from TRBV30 and TRBJ1-6, with D hard to call. The CDR3 sequence is 15 residues long. Trimming cost V 0 bases and J 6 bases, with 12 bases left between them. CDR1 and CDR2 (germline): GTSNPN, SVGIG (reference sequence).

This chain joins TRBV4-3 and TRBJ2-1, with 13 bases lining up with TRBD2. Germline loops: CDR1 LGHNA, CDR2 YSLEER. V lost 5 bases and J lost 7; bases outside the gene matches: 5. This CDR3 spans 15 amino acids. CDR3 sequence: CASSKGLAGVNEQFF. CDR3 in DNA: TGCGCCAGCAGCAAAGGACTAGCGGGGGTGAATGAGCAGTTCTTC.

This chain joins TRBV5-1 and TRBJ1-6, with 8 bases that match TRBD1. This CDR3 has 16 amino acids. Per germline, CDR1 SGHRS and CDR2 YFSETQ. V was clipped by 4 bases and J by 6 bases; unmatched bases: 9. The CDR3, as DNA: TGCGCCAGCAGCAACCGGGACAGGCTCCCTAATTCACCCCTCCACTTT. Translating it yields CASSNRDRLPNSPLHF.

The chain uses TRBV20-1 and TRBJ2-7; unclear D gene. The CDR3 length is 11 residues. Looked up from germline, CDR1 is DFQATT and CDR2 is SNEGSKA (reference sequence). Trimming cost V 6 bases and J 4 bases, with 10 bases left between them. For the CDR3, the DNA is TGCAGTGCACCTATCCAGTACGAGCAGTACTTC. Translating it yields CSAPIQYEQYF.

The rearrangement uses TRBV19 and TRBJ2-5; 12 bases match TRBD2. CDR3 length: 15 residues. Trimming removed 4 bases from V and 7 bases from J; junction bases left unmatched: 7. CDR1 is LNHDA, CDR2 SQIVND, per germline (reference sequence). The CDR3 region is CASSTASGGVRTQYF. The CDR3 nucleotides are TGTGCCAGTAGTACAGCTAGCGGGGGGGTTCGGACCCAGTACTTC.

This chain joins TRBV7-6 and TRBJ2-1; D uncertain. CDR1 is SGHVS, CDR2 FNYEAQ, per germline. V was pared by 4 bases and J by 0 bases, with 19 bases between. This CDR3 contains 18 residues. CDR3 DNA sequence: TGTGCCAGCAGCTCCTTAACTCTTTGGGGTAGCTCCTACAATGAGCAGTTCTTC. Its translation is CASSSLTLWGSSYNEQFF.

This clone came up a few times. The chain carries TRBV7-8 and TRBJ2-1, with TRBD1 as a possible D gene (5 bases). V lost 4 bases, J lost 8 bases, and 18 bases lay in between. The germline V gene has CDR1 SGHVS and CDR2 FQNEAQ. The CDR3 sequence is 15 residues long. As DNA, the CDR3 is TGTGCCAGCAGCTCTACAGGATTCCAGCTGGATGAGCAGTTCTTC. It is translated as CASSSTGFQLDEQFF.

The rearrangement links TRBV4-1 to TRBJ1-5, with 9 bases that match TRBD1. Germline V gene sequence: CDR1 MGHRA, CDR2 YSYEKL. CDR3 length: 16 amino acids. Losses at the gene ends were 0 bases for V and 5 bases for J; bases not matched to a gene: 5. CDR3 residues: CASSQDPTGGDQPQHF. In nucleotides, the CDR3 is TGCGCCAGCAGCCAAGACCCCACAGGGGGCGATCAGCCCCAGCATTTT.

The gene calls are TRBV5-1 and TRBJ1-6; D perhaps matches TRBD1 (6 bases). V shed 3 bases and J shed 10 bases, with 11 bases lying between them. Germline V gives CDR1 SGHRS, CDR2 YFSETQ. This CDR3 is built from 13 residues. The chain's CDR3 is CASSSSTGSPLHF. The CDR3 DNA reads TGCGCCAGCAGCTCCTCGACAGGATCACCCCTCCACTTT.

The V and J genes are TRBV7-3 and TRBJ2-1; no clear D. Trimming pared 0 bases from V and 9 bases from J, leaving 9 bases between. CDR1 SGHTA and CDR2 FQGTGA come from the germline V gene. CDR3 size: 13 residues. CDR3 DNA: TGTGCCAGCAGCTTAACGTCTAGTCGTGAGCAGTTCTTC. It codes for CASSLTSSREQFF. Using reference TRBV7-3 and TRBJ2-1 for the parts outside the CDR3, the full variable domain is GAGVSQTPSNKVTEKGKYVELRCDPISGHTALYWYRQSLGQGPEFLIYFQGTGAADDSGLPNDRFFAVRPEGSVSTLKIQRTERGDSAVYLCASSLTSSREQFFGPGTRLTVL.

To note about this clone: This same CDR3 is encoded by further DNA sequences in the sample. V is TRBV7-2 and J is TRBJ2-7; 9 bases agree with TRBD1. This CDR3 is 16 amino acids long. V lost 0 bases, J lost 7 bases, and 10 bases stayed unmatched. CDR1 and CDR2 from the germline V gene are SGHTA and FQGNSA. CDR3 protein: CASSLASGTGSDEQYF. The CDR3 DNA is TGTGCCAGCAGCTTAGCTTCTGGGACAGGGTCCGATGAGCAGTACTTC. Full variable domain (rest looked up from reference TRBV7-2 and TRBJ2-7): GAGVSQSPSNKVTEKGKDVELRCDPISGHTALYWYRQSLGQGLEFLIYFQGNSAPDKSGLPSDRFSAERTGGSVSTLTIQRTQQEDSAVYLCASSLASGTGSDEQYFGPGTRLTVT.

The chain links TRBV5-8 to TRBJ1-2; D not certain. The CDR3 is 15 residues long. V shed 1 base and J shed 4 bases, with 14 bases lying between them. Germline lookup yields CDR1 SGHTS and CDR2 YDEGEE. Written as DNA, the CDR3 is TGTGCCAGCAGCTTGTTACTCGTGACGGGCTATGGCTACACCTTC. Translation: CASSLLLVTGYGYTF. Full variable domain (missing parts from reference TRBV5-8 and TRBJ1-2): EAGVTQSPTHLIKTRGQQATLRCSPISGHTSVYWYQQALGLGLQFLLWYDEGEERNRGNFPPRFSGRQFPNYSSELNVNALELEDSALYLCASSLLLVTGYGYTFGSGTRLTVV.

DNA of the CDR3: TGTGCCAGCAGTCTTAGCGGGGGCCTTAGAGAGACCCAGTACTTC. This encodes CASSLSGGLRETQYF. V is TRBV9 and J is TRBJ2-5, with TRBD2 matching over 9 bases. The CDR3 sequence is 15 residues long. V dropped 5 bases and J dropped 4; count of bases not matched to a gene: 9. Germline V gene sequence: CDR1 SGDLS, CDR2 YYNGEE.

J is TRBJ1-1 and V is TRBV30; D gene unclear. V was cut by 4 bases and J by 0 bases, with 9 bases left in between. The germline gives CDR1 GTSNPN, CDR2 SVGIG (reference sequence). This CDR3 contains 13 residues. CDR3 coding DNA: TGTGCCTGGACCTTTTGGATGAACACTGAAGCTTTCTTT. The encoded protein is CAWTFWMNTEAFF.

This chain connects TRBV6-1 to TRBJ2-7, with 7 positions matching TRBD1. V dropped 6 bases and J dropped 1; count of bases not matched to a gene: 9. The CDR3 extends over 15 amino acids. CDR1 is MNHNS, CDR2 SASEGT, per germline. In DNA form, the CDR3 reads TGTGCCAGCAGCCGAACAGGGGCTCCATCCTACGAGCAGTACTTC. Its translation is CASSRTGAPSYEQYF.

The table lists this clone with a few counts. V gene TRBV14 combines with J gene TRBJ2-3; unclear D gene. Germline-derived CDR1 and CDR2 are SGHDN and FVKESK. The CDR3 length is 11 residues. V lost 3 bases to trimming and J lost 2 bases, with 0 bases between them. The CDR3 here is CASSHTDTQYF. DNA for the CDR3: TGTGCCAGCAGCCACACAGATACGCAGTATTTT.

V usage is TRBV25-1 and J usage is TRBJ2-5; 9 positions agree with TRBD1. The CDR3 covers 16 residues. V was clipped by 2 bases and J by 4 bases; unmatched bases: 8. The germline V gene encodes CDR1 MGHDK and CDR2 SYGVNS. DNA of the CDR3: TGTGCCAGCAGTGAACAAAGACAGGGGGTAAGAGAGACCCAGTACTTC. Translated: CASSEQRQGVRETQYF.

The rearrangement uses TRBV5-5 and TRBJ1-4; 7 bases fit TRBD1. The CDR3 spans 16 residues. Germline CDR1 is SGHKS and CDR2 is YYEKEE (reference sequence). Trimming removed 4 bases from V and 8 bases from J; junction bases left unmatched: 14. The CDR3 bases are TGTGCCAGCAGCCCCTCAAGGACAGGCGGAGACGAAAAACTGTTTTTT. The encoded protein is CASSPSRTGGDEKLFF.

This clone was counted once. The chain couples TRBV21-1 to TRBJ1-4. TRBV21-1 represents a pseudogene. The CDR3 covers 15 residues. The CDR3 spells CASSKRKTTNEKLFF. The CDR3 DNA is TGTGCCAGCAGCAAAAGGAAGACAACTAATGAAAAACTGTTTTTT.

This clone was recorded a few times. The chain has TRBV20-1 and TRBJ2-1; D unresolved. The CDR3 spans 11 residues. Germline lookup yields CDR1 DFQATT and CDR2 SNEGSKA (reference sequence). V was pared by 6 bases and J by 8 bases, with 11 bases between. The CDR3 sequence: CSARVDDEQFF. In DNA, the CDR3 is TGCAGTGCCCGAGTGGACGATGAGCAGTTCTTC.

CDR3 bases: TGTGCCAGCAGCACTCTCCGGGAACATCCCTACGAGCAGTACTTC. Translation gives CASSTLREHPYEQYF. V and J are TRBV7-9 and TRBJ2-7; a possible D gene is TRBD2 (5 bases). The V end lost 5 bases, the J end lost 2 bases, and 16 bases lay between the germline ends. The germline CDR1 and CDR2 sequences are SEHNR and FQNEAQ (reference sequence). The CDR3 sequence is 15 residues long.

The chain's CDR3 is CASSLRTGGSNYGYTF. CDR3 bases: TGCGCCAGCAGCTTGAGGACAGGGGGAAGTAACTATGGCTACACCTTC. The J gene is TRBJ1-2, the V gene TRBV5-1, with 10 bases matching TRBD1. This CDR3 has 16 amino acids. Per germline, CDR1 SGHRS and CDR2 YFSETQ. V trimming: 1 base; J trimming: 1 base; junction bases outside the gene matches: 4.

This chain connects TRBV11-2 to TRBJ2-3; no clear D. The CDR3 is 14 amino acids. Trimming removed 5 bases from V and 2 bases from J, with 11 bases in between. Germline V lookup: CDR1 SGHAT, CDR2 FQNNGV. CDR3 sequence: CASSPNRVTDTQYF. The CDR3 DNA sequence: TGTGCCAGCAGCCCGAACCGGGTCACAGATACGCAGTATTTT.

This clone was observed a few times. The chain joins TRBV28 to TRBJ2-7; D unclear. Germline loops: CDR1 MDHEN, CDR2 SYDVKM. This CDR3 is built from 14 residues. The V end was cut by 3 bases, the J end by 3 bases, with 12 bases between. CDR3 protein: CASSFWGSLYEQYF. Here the CDR3 DNA reads TGTGCCAGCAGTTTCTGGGGTTCTCTCTACGAGCAGTACTTC.

A word on this clone: Other DNA variants within this sample encode the same CDR3. The CDR3 bases are TGCAGCGTTGCACCTGGGGGCACAGATACGCAGTATTTT. Residues: CSVAPGGTDTQYF. The chain is built from TRBV29-1 and TRBJ2-3, with D hard to call. Germline V gene data show CDR1 as SQVTM and CDR2 as ANQGSEA. This CDR3 contains 13 residues. V gave up 4 bases and J gave up 1 base, with 9 bases separating them.

The V gene is TRBV14, the J gene TRBJ1-2; 8 bases match TRBD1. With V trimmed by 4 bases and J by 6 bases, 7 bases remained unmatched. The CDR3 sequence is 14 residues long. The germline CDR1 and CDR2 sequences are SGHDN and FVKESK. The CDR3, as DNA: TGTGCCAGCAGCCCCCCCGACAGGGGCCATGGCTACACCTTC. It specifies CASSPPDRGHGYTF.